The clone carrying this TCR beta chain has only a few counts. The data originate from a study of cytomegalovirus exposure and HLA in healthy donors. This CDR3 is 14 amino acids long. Germline V gene data show CDR1 as MNHNS and CDR2 as SASEGT. J gave up 4 bases and V 1 base, and 3 bases lay outside the gene matches. Amplification used 60 Vbeta primers and 13 Jbeta primers. The assay was immunoSEQ multiplex PCR, and TCRdb's table has in-frame clones only and misses some. The data show around 200,000 clones, around three quarters seen once. The clonotype originates from a man in his forties in good health and CMV-seronegative. The sequenced sample was PBMCs. V is TRBV6-1 and J is TRBJ1-1; 7 bases fit TRBD1. CDR3 residues: CASSEGQGGTEAFF. The CDR3 DNA follows: TGTGCCAGCAGTGAAGGACAGGGAGGCACTGAAGCTTTCTTT.